This paragraph covers one T cell receptor (beta chain) sequence. The sample is drawn from a study of cytomegalovirus exposure and HLA in healthy donors. Study information: HLA-typed donors were the source of approximately 88 million unique TCRs, which an early data release held.

Amplification used 60 Vbeta primers and 13 Jbeta primers. TCRdb's table, derived via immunoSEQ multiplex PCR, lists solely in-frame clones and lacks some. The sample lists about 98,000 clones; under 75% were seen once. V lost 0 bases to trimming and J lost 7 bases, with 10 bases between them. Germline V gene data show CDR1 as PRHDT and CDR2 as FYEKMQ (reference sequence). This CDR3 region has 15 residues. The clonotype comes from a man aged 50 or older in good health and CMV-seronegative. Sequenced material: PBMCs. The genes are TRBV13 and TRBJ1-6, with D possibly matching TRBD1 (5 bases). The chain's CDR3 is CASSLGQGPNSPLHF. The CDR3 DNA is TGTGCCAGCAGCTTAGGTCAGGGCCCGAATTCACCCCTCCACTTT. Based on the CDR3 plus reference TRBV13 and TRBJ1-6, the full variable domain is AAGVIQSPRHLIKEKRETATLKCYPIPRHDTVYWYQQGPGQDPQFLISFYEKMQSDKGSIPDRFSAQQFSDYHSELNMSSLELGDSALYFCASSLGQGPNSPLHFGNGTRLTVT.